The rows below give T cell receptor beta chains drawn from one sample of a study of cytomegalovirus exposure and HLA in healthy donors. The repertoire was sequenced with immunoSEQ multiplex PCR; TCRdb's copy has only in-frame clones and lacks some. Found here are roughly 120,000 clones, less than 80% of them singletons; the top ten hold roughly 8.2%. Sample: PBMCs. These receptors were collected from a woman in her fifties or sixties in good health and CMV-seropositive. CDR3s include the opening cysteine and the closing phenylalanine or tryptophan. The D gene is left open where the match is weak. Clone size is not always given. Where it is, it says once, few, many or a class for expanded clones.

D | J | size | V | length | CDR3 | DNA
TRBD1 | TRBJ1-2 | few | TRBV6-5 | 14 | CASTYRTGGVGYTF | TGTGCCAGCACCTACAGGACAGGGGGCGTTGGCTACACCTTC
- | TRBJ2-2 | - | TRBV2 | 14 | CASARGLGTGELFF | TGTGCCAGTGCTAGGGGGTTAGGCACCGGGGAGCTGTTTTTT
TRBD2 | TRBJ2-3 | - | TRBV2 | 14 | CASGTSGRSDTQYF | TGTGCCAGCGGGACTAGCGGGAGATCAGATACGCAGTATTTT
- | TRBJ2-5 | - | TRBV4-1 | 16 | CASSQIPGRGQETQYF | TGCGCCAGCAGCCAAATCCCGGGGCGGGGCCAAGAGACCCAGTACTTC
- | TRBJ2-2 | few | TRBV7-9 | 15 | CSSSLQEGAGGELFF | TGTTCCAGCAGCTTACAGGAGGGGGCAGGCGGGGAGCTGTTTTTT
- | TRBJ1-2 | - | TRBV7-9 | 13 | CASSPSGNYGYTF | TGTGCCAGCAGCCCCTCAGGGAACTATGGCTACACCTTC
TRBD2 | TRBJ2-3 | - | TRBV27 | 16 | CASSGTSGGLTDTQYF | TGTGCCAGCAGTGGGACTAGCGGGGGTCTCACAGATACGCAGTATTTT
TRBD1 | TRBJ2-7 | - | TRBV6-1 | 15 | CASSGRQGKPYEQYF | TGTGCCAGCAGTGGCCGACAGGGGAAACCCTACGAGCAGTACTTC
TRBD2 | TRBJ2-1 | - | TRBV7-9 | 15 | CSSSLSGRASNEQFF | TGTTCCAGCAGCTTAAGCGGGAGGGCCAGTAATGAGCAGTTCTTC
TRBD2 | TRBJ2-1 | few | TRBV4-1 | 18 | CASSRGLAGGGAYNEQFF | TGCGCCAGCAGCCGAGGACTAGCGGGAGGAGGCGCCTACAATGAGCAGTTCTTC
TRBD1 | TRBJ1-1 | - | TRBV7-6 | 19 | CASSLNPQTGGLMNTEAFF | TGTGCCAGCAGCTTGAACCCCCAGACAGGGGGCCTCATGAACACTGAGGCTTTCTTT
- | TRBJ2-3 | - | TRBV27 | 13 | CASSLVSGDTQYF | TGTGCCAGCAGTTTGGTATCGGGAGATACGCAGTATTTT
- | TRBJ1-5 | - | TRBV7-9 | 16 | CASSKTGSSSNQPQHF | TGTGCCAGCAGCAAAACAGGGAGTTCGAGCAATCAGCCCCAGCATTTT
TRBD1 | TRBJ1-5 | - | TRBV7-2 | 15 | CASSPGTGINQPQHF | TGTGCCAGCAGCCCCGGGACAGGGATTAATCAGCCCCAGCATTTT
- | TRBJ1-1 | few | TRBV6-5 | 14 | CASSFTEGNTEAFF | TGTGCCAGCAGTTTCACGGAGGGGAACACTGAAGCTTTCTTT
- | TRBJ1-3 | - | TRBV2 | 14 | CASRDPGYGNTIYF | TGTGCCAGCAGGGACCCGGGGTATGGAAACACCATATATTTT
- | TRBJ2-3 | - | TRBV27 | 15 | CASSSTPTGTDTQYF | TGTGCCAGCAGTTCTACGCCAACCGGCACAGATACGCAGTATTTT
- | TRBJ2-6 | - | TRBV5-1 | 15 | CASSFSRTGANVLTF | TGCGCCAGCAGCTTTTCTAGAACAGGGGCCAACGTCCTGACTTTC
TRBD1 | TRBJ1-3 | - | TRBV7-6 | 15 | CASSSTGQKGNTIYF | TGTGCCAGCAGCTCCACGGGACAGAAGGGAAACACCATATATTTT
- | TRBJ1-6 | - | TRBV19 | 15 | CASSPGEGGHSPLHF | TGTGCCAGTAGTCCCGGGGAGGGAGGCCATTCACCCCTCCACTTT
- | TRBJ1-1 | few | TRBV7-6 | 12 | CASSPLNTEAFF | TGTGCCAGCAGTCCCTTGAACACTGAAGCTTTCTTT
TRBD1 | TRBJ1-3 | few | TRBV9 | 15 | CASSPRDRDWNTIYF | TGTGCCAGCAGCCCGAGGGACAGGGATTGGAACACCATATATTTT
- | TRBJ2-3 | - | TRBV6-5 | 13 | CASSRVGTDTQYF | TGTGCCAGCAGCCGCGTGGGCACAGATACGCAGTATTTT
- | TRBJ1-2 | - | TRBV7-9 | 13 | CASSPRGGYGYTF | TGTGCCAGCAGCCCACGGGGAGGCTATGGCTACACCTTC
TRBD2 | TRBJ2-5 | - | TRBV18 | 15 | CASSPGLAGRETQYF | TGTGCCAGCTCACCGGGACTAGCGGGACGAGAGACCCAGTACTTC
TRBD2 | TRBJ2-3 | - | TRBV11-3 | 14 | CASSFGGSSDTQYF | TGTGCCAGCAGCTTTGGCGGGAGCTCAGATACGCAGTATTTT
- | TRBJ1-2 | - | TRBV9 | 13 | CASSVDNNYGYTF | TGTGCCAGCAGCGTTGACAATAACTATGGCTACACCTTC
TRBD1 | TRBJ1-5 | - | TRBV27 | 15 | CASSALDRGNQPQHF | TGTGCCAGCAGTGCCCTCGACAGGGGGAATCAGCCCCAGCATTTT